The present TCR beta chain was sequenced within a study of blood T cell repertoires in COVID-19. Study-level background: Sites across the United States, Italy and Spain contributed samples from acute and convalescent COVID-19. PBMCs, B-cell-depleted T cells, or T cells were the source of the cDNA or gDNA that made up the material.

Germline CDR1 is MNHNS and CDR2 is SASEGT. The junction had 11 bases not matched to a gene; V was cut back by 3 bases and J by 6 bases. This CDR3 has 17 amino acids. In the source study's methods: Amplifying reference gene primers gave estimates of nucleated cell counts. The repertoire was sequenced with immunoSEQ multiplex PCR; TCRdb's copy has only in-frame clones and lacks some. Clonal size and the V and J genes are those of that table, whereas D and trimming came from the DNA. There are tens of thousands of clones in the sample; 88% occur only once, and roughly 1.2% lies in the top ten. The V gene is TRBV6-1, the J gene TRBJ1-5, with 10 bases that match TRBD1. This receptor was taken from a woman between 55 and 75 years old with acute or convalescent COVID-19. Sequenced input: peripheral blood. DNA of the CDR3: TGTGCCAGCAGTGATAATCGCGGACAGGGGGTTAGTCAGCCCCAGCATTTT. This translates into CASSDNRGQGVSQPQHF.